The rows below give T cell receptor beta chains drawn from one sample of a study of T cell responses to AZD1222 COVID-19 vaccine. The table came from immunoSEQ multiplex PCR; TCRdb's copy has only in-frame clones and leaves some out. The sample lists some 100,000 clones; 70% to 90% were seen once. The sequencing here drew on peripheral blood, taken on day 0 of MenACWY control vaccination. These receptors were taken from an adult in good health. CDR3s include the opening cysteine and the closing phenylalanine or tryptophan. D genes are given only for firm matches. Clone size, where shown, is once, few, many, or a class for clones that have expanded.

len	abundance	d_gene	j_gene	v_gene	CDR3aa	CDR3nt
15	NA	TRBD1	TRBJ1-4	TRBV13	CASSPRGQGPEKLFF	TGTGCCAGCAGCCCTCGGGGACAGGGCCCTGAAAAACTGTTTTTT
17	NA	TRBD2	TRBJ2-1	TRBV7-9	CASRLTTSGRGKNEQFF	TGTGCCAGCAGACTCACGACTAGCGGGAGGGGGAAGAATGAGCAGTTCTTC
15	NA	NA	TRBJ1-5	TRBV19	CASSIWASANQPQHF	TGTGCCAGTAGTATATGGGCGTCAGCTAATCAGCCCCAGCATTTT
12	once	NA	TRBJ2-7	TRBV5-1	CASSTQNSEQYF	TGCGCCAGCAGCACACAAAATAGCGAGCAGTACTTC
15	NA	NA	TRBJ2-7	TRBV7-9	CASSLGSDSSYEQYF	TGTGCCAGCAGCTTAGGCTCCGACAGCTCCTACGAGCAGTACTTC
12	NA	NA	TRBJ1-1	TRBV18	CASSSDVTEAFF	TGTGCCAGCTCATCAGACGTAACTGAAGCTTTCTTT
14	NA	NA	TRBJ1-1	TRBV19	CASTMRAGSTEAFF	TGTGCCAGTACCATGCGGGCAGGGAGTACTGAAGCTTTCTTT
19	NA	NA	TRBJ2-7	TRBV28	CASSDTMYLGQAGDYEQYF	TGTGCCAGCAGCGACACGATGTATCTGGGACAGGCGGGGGACTACGAGCAGTACTTC
13	NA	NA	TRBJ1-1	TRBV28	CASIGGANTEAFF	TGTGCCAGCATCGGTGGAGCGAACACTGAAGCTTTCTTT
13	once	TRBD1	TRBJ1-5	TRBV28	CASAGQGYQPQHF	TGTGCCAGCGCTGGACAGGGGTATCAGCCCCAGCATTTT
16	NA	TRBD2	TRBJ2-2	TRBV19	CASSMASGGTTGELFF	TGTGCCAGTAGTATGGCTAGCGGGGGGACCACCGGGGAGCTGTTTTTT
14	NA	NA	TRBJ2-7	TRBV2	CASSKALAPYEQYF	TGTGCCAGCAGTAAGGCCCTGGCCCCCTACGAGCAGTACTTC
19	NA	NA	TRBJ2-7	TRBV24-1	CATSDYKDFGQGGSYEQYF	TGTGCCACCAGTGATTATAAGGACTTCGGGCAGGGTGGATCCTACGAGCAGTACTTC
16	NA	TRBD1	TRBJ1-1	TRBV19	CASRNLGQGISSEAFF	TGTGCCAGTAGGAATCTGGGACAGGGGATCAGTTCTGAAGCTTTCTTT
14	NA	NA	TRBJ1-4	TRBV4-1	CASSQDPQRSWLFF	TGCGCCAGCAGCCAAGATCCACAGCGGAGTTGGCTGTTTTTT
16	NA	TRBD1	TRBJ1-2	TRBV6-2/TRBV6-3	CASSHTNLDRIYGYTF	TGTGCCAGCAGCCATACAAACTTGGACAGGATCTATGGCTACACCTTC
13	NA	NA	TRBJ2-7	TRBV30	CAWARTESYEQYF	TGTGCCTGGGCAAGGACAGAAAGCTACGAGCAGTACTTC
14	NA	TRBD1	TRBJ2-7	TRBV10-3	CAISVRTGTYEQYF	TGTGCCATCTCGGTCCGGACAGGGACCTACGAGCAGTACTTC
16	NA	NA	TRBJ1-5	TRBV7-9	CASSSGHLRGDQPQHF	TGTGCCAGCAGCTCGGGACACCTAAGGGGGGATCAGCCCCAGCATTTT
15	NA	NA	TRBJ1-6	TRBV6-5	CASSYQQGGRSPLHF	TGTGCCAGCAGTTACCAGCAGGGTGGACGTTCACCCCTCCACTTT
11	NA	NA	TRBJ2-3	TRBV30	CAWSVRDTQYF	TGTGCCTGGAGTGTACGGGATACGCAGTATTTT
14	NA	NA	TRBJ2-2	TRBV7-8	CASSLYGGGGELFF	TGTGCCAGCAGCTTATATGGGGGTGGCGGGGAGCTGTTTTTT
14	NA	NA	TRBJ1-5	TRBV19	CASRLTGNNQPQHF	TGTGCCAGTAGACTAACAGGGAACAATCAGCCCCAGCATTTT
14	NA	NA	TRBJ2-2	TRBV18	CASSPTRVSGELFF	TGTGCCAGCTCACCCACCCGGGTGTCCGGGGAGCTGTTTTTT
14	once	NA	TRBJ1-2	TRBV11-2	CASSSQGFNYGYTF	TGTGCCAGCAGCTCTCAGGGATTTAACTATGGCTACACCTTC
17	few	NA	TRBJ1-5	TRBV5-8	CASSSGTLGYSNQPQHF	TGTGCCAGCAGCTCCGGGACATTGGGGTATAGCAATCAGCCCCAGCATTTT
14	NA	TRBD1	TRBJ1-1	TRBV6-5	CASSSIGGMAEAFF	TGTGCCAGCAGTTCCATAGGGGGCATGGCTGAAGCTTTCTTT
14	once	NA	TRBJ2-2	TRBV5-1	CASSLSPNTGELFF	TGCGCCAGCAGCTTGTCACCGAACACCGGGGAGCTGTTTTTT
15	NA	TRBD1	TRBJ2-7	TRBV4-3	CASSQAAGTGGEQYF	TGCGCCAGCAGCCAAGCAGCGGGGACAGGGGGCGAGCAGTACTTC
13	NA	NA	TRBJ1-5	TRBV3-1/TRBV3-2	CASSRNLGEPQHF	TGTGCCAGCAGCCGAAATTTGGGGGAGCCCCAGCATTTT
14	NA	NA	TRBJ1-6	TRBV5-1	CASSWGAGNSPLHF	TGCGCCAGCAGCTGGGGGGCAGGGAATTCACCCCTCCACTTT
14	NA	NA	TRBJ1-5	TRBV6-4	CASRDSYSNQPQHF	TGTGCCAGCAGAGATAGTTATAGCAATCAGCCCCAGCATTTT
18	NA	NA	TRBJ1-5	TRBV6-1	CASSEGDRGSYSNQPQHF	TGTGCCAGCAGTGAAGGTGACAGAGGATCGTATAGCAATCAGCCCCAGCATTTT
14	NA	NA	TRBJ1-4	TRBV27	CASSLRRENEKLFF	TGTGCCAGCAGTTTAAGGCGGGAGAATGAAAAACTGTTTTTT
14	few	TRBD1	TRBJ1-2	TRBV28	CASSLGGQGYGYTF	TGTGCCAGCAGTTTAGGGGGACAGGGGTATGGCTACACCTTC
18	NA	NA	TRBJ1-1	TRBV4-3	CASSQDRQGGGWWTEAFF	TGCGCCAGCAGCCAAGATAGGCAGGGAGGCGGATGGTGGACTGAAGCTTTCTTT
17	NA	NA	TRBJ2-3	TRBV19	CASSMGRPSFRTDTQYF	TGTGCCAGTAGTATGGGACGTCCCAGTTTCCGCACAGATACGCAGTATTTT
14	few	TRBD1	TRBJ2-3	TRBV6-5	CASSPTGNTDTQYF	TGTGCCAGCAGCCCGACAGGGAACACAGATACGCAGTATTTT
14	NA	TRBD1	TRBJ1-5	TRBV29-1	CSVSVGGFIQPQHF	TGCAGCGTTTCAGTAGGGGGCTTTATACAGCCCCAGCATTTT
13	few	NA	TRBJ1-6	TRBV5-1	CASSPAIDSPLHF	TGCGCCAGCAGCCCGGCCATTGATTCACCCCTCCACTTT
13	NA	NA	TRBJ2-7	TRBV11-2	CASSSHAGSEQYF	TGTGCCAGCAGTTCCCATGCCGGCTCCGAGCAGTACTTC
11	few	NA	TRBJ2-3	TRBV29-1	CSQRSGDTQYF	TGCAGCCAACGGTCAGGGGATACGCAGTATTTT
15	NA	TRBD1	TRBJ2-3	TRBV7-6	CASSVGTGRTDTQYF	TGTGCCAGCAGCGTCGGGACAGGGCGCACAGATACGCAGTATTTT
15	NA	NA	TRBJ2-7	TRBV7-7	CASSPQAGPSYEQYF	TGTGCCAGCAGCCCTCAAGCAGGGCCCTCCTACGAGCAGTACTTC
16	NA	NA	TRBJ2-7	TRBV5-5	CASSLVSQGIPYEQYF	TGTGCCAGCAGCTTGGTGAGTCAGGGGATTCCCTACGAGCAGTACTTC
13	NA	NA	TRBJ1-1	TRBV5-1	CASSFGTNDWAFF	TGCGCCAGCAGCTTCGGGACCAACGATTGGGCTTTCTTT
16	NA	NA	TRBJ1-5	TRBV19	CASSIRAVSRDQPQHF	TGTGCCAGTAGTATTAGGGCGGTCAGCCGGGATCAGCCCCAGCATTTT
11	NA	NA	TRBJ1-4	TRBV29-1	CSAERGEKLFF	TGCAGCGCAGAACGGGGTGAAAAACTGTTTTTT
15	NA	TRBD1	TRBJ1-2	TRBV27	CASSPRQGAFYGYTF	TGTGCCAGCAGTCCGAGACAGGGGGCTTTCTATGGCTACACCTTC
14	NA	TRBD1	TRBJ1-5	TRBV28	CASSRGQGNQPQHF	TGTGCCAGCAGCCGGGGACAGGGTAATCAGCCCCAGCATTTT
14	NA	NA	TRBJ1-3	TRBV11-2	CASSPQRAGNTIYF	TGTGCCAGCAGCCCACAAAGGGCTGGAAACACCATATATTTT
15	once	TRBD1	TRBJ1-2	TRBV5-1	CASSLRTGENYGYTF	TGCGCCAGCAGCTTGCGGACAGGGGAAAACTATGGCTACACCTTC
15	medium-sized	NA	TRBJ2-1	TRBV5-1	CASSKTVSSYNEQFF	TGCGCCAGCAGCAAGACAGTTAGCTCCTACAATGAGCAGTTCTTC
14	NA	TRBD2	TRBJ2-2	TRBV29-1	CSVGTSVYAGELFF	TGCAGCGTTGGGACTAGCGTATACGCCGGGGAGCTGTTTTTT
16	NA	NA	TRBJ2-1	TRBV11-2	CASSHLTGSSYNEQFF	TGTGCCAGCAGCCACCTCACAGGATCATCCTACAATGAGCAGTTCTTC
15	NA	NA	TRBJ2-1	TRBV27	CASTGAVSSYNEQFF	TGTGCCAGCACTGGGGCGGTAAGCTCCTACAATGAGCAGTTCTTC
17	NA	TRBD1	TRBJ1-5	TRBV23-1	CASRNKRGPRRNQPQHF	TGCGCCAGCAGAAACAAAAGGGGGCCGAGAAGAAATCAGCCCCAGCATTTT
16	NA	NA	TRBJ1-4	TRBV28	CASSPWDPGSHEKLFF	TGTGCCAGCAGTCCCTGGGACCCCGGGTCACATGAAAAACTGTTTTTT
13	NA	NA	TRBJ2-3	TRBV12-3/TRBV12-4	CASSLLGSDTQYF	TGTGCCAGCAGTTTACTCGGGTCGGATACGCAGTATTTT
17	NA	TRBD1	TRBJ1-3	TRBV28	CASSLTPTGGLGNTIYF	TGTGCCAGCAGTTTGACGCCGACAGGGGGCCTGGGAAACACCATATATTTT